This TCR beta chain was documented in a study of CD8 T cells in Susac syndrome. Study results and caveats: Individuals included in the TCR sequencing and HLA analysis were acknowledged by the study to be relatively few in number.

The authors reverse transcribed roughly 0.5 to 1 ug RNA with random hexamers. TCRdb reprocessed the immunoSEQ multiplex PCR reads with MiXCR, giving one entry per CDR3 protein. The table shows around 180,000 distinct CDR3 sequences, with under 95% occurring only once. Trimming shortened V by 4 bases and J by 10 bases, and 12 bases separated the two germline ends. Per germline, CDR1 SGDLS and CDR2 YYNGEE. CDR3 length: 13 residues. As to this clonotype: Its target is not known.

This chain connects TRBV9 to TRBJ1-6; weak D call: TRBD1 (5 bases). The sample was CD4+ T cells from PBMCs. The source is a human donor with Susac syndrome. In nucleotides, the CDR3 is TGTGCCAGCAGCCCCCGTAGGGACTCACCCCTCCACTTT. Its translation is CASSPRRDSPLHF.